A single T cell receptor beta chain is shown here with its context. This entry belongs to a study of blood T cell repertoires in COVID-19. The wider study: There were acute and convalescent COVID-19 samples, and they came from the United States, Italy and Spain. Sources were T cells, B-cell-depleted T cells, or PBMCs; the material itself was cDNA or gDNA.

Authors' processing steps: Amplifying reference gene primers gave estimates of nucleated cell counts. Libraries were prepared by immunoSEQ multiplex PCR; TCRdb keeps only in-frame clonotypes and omits some of them. V, J and clone size derive from that table, while D and trimming were established from the DNA sequence. The profile shows fewer than 100,000 clones, more than 80% of them singletons. The CDR3 totals 16 residues. CDR1 and CDR2 (germline): MNHEY, SVGAGI. Between the trimmed V and J ends, which lost 4 bases and 1 base, there was a span of 13 bases. The chain links TRBV6-5 to TRBJ2-2; D is ambiguous. The sample was peripheral blood. The origin of this receptor is a woman aged 80 or over with acute or convalescent COVID-19. The DNA of the CDR3 is TGTGCCAGCAGTTCTGGCGGTAGCCGGAACACCGGGGAGCTGTTTTTT. It encodes CASSSGGSRNTGELFF.